Included here is one T cell receptor beta chain sequence, with context. The V end lost 4 bases, the J end lost 3 bases, and 6 bases lay between the germline ends. The CDR3 has 12 amino acids. Germline V gene lookup returns CDR1 ENHRY and CDR2 SYGVKD. The data derive from a study of blood T cell repertoires in COVID-19. Overall study: Whether acute or convalescent, the COVID-19 samples came from the United States, Italy and Spain. The analysed material was cDNA or gDNA that came from T cells, B-cell-depleted T cells, or PBMCs.

Authors' analysis steps: Using reference gene primer amplification, nucleated cell counts were estimated. Sequenced by immunoSEQ multiplex PCR; TCRdb stores in-frame clones only, minus some. The DNA gave D and trimming, while V, J and clone size come from that table. The sample includes some 250,000 clones, roughly four fifths seen only once; the top ten take 1.5% to 2%. This chain joins TRBV10-3 and TRBJ2-5; tentative D call: TRBD1 (6 bases). This receptor was taken from a man younger than 40 who had recovered from COVID-19. The source material was peripheral blood. CDR3 region: CAISGQEETQYF. Written as DNA, the CDR3 is TGTGCCATCAGTGGACAGGAAGAGACCCAGTACTTC.